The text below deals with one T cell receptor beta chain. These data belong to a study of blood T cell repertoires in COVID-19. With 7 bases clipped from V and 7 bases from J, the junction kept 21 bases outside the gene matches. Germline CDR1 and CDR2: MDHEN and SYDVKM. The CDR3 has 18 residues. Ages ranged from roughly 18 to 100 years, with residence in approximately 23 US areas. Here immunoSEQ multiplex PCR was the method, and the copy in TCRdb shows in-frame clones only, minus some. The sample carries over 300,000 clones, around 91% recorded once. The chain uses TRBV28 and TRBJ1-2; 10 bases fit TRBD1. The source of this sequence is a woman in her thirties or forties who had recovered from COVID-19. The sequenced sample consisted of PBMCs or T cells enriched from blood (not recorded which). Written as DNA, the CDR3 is TGTGCCAGCATCTCGGAGGGGGACCCCGGACAGGGGGATCCTGGCTACACCTTC. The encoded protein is CASISEGDPGQGDPGYTF.